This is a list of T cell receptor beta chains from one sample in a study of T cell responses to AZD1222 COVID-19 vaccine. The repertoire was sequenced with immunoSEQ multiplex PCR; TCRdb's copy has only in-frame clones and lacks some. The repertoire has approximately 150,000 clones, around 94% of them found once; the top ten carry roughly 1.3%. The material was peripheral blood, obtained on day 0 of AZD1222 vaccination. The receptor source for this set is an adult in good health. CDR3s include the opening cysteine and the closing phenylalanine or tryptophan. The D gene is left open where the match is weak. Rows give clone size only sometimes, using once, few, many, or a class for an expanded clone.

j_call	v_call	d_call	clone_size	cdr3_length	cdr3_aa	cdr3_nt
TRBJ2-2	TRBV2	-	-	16	CASSERRGARAGELFF	TGTGCCAGCAGTGAAAGGAGGGGAGCACGGGCCGGGGAGCTGTTTTTT
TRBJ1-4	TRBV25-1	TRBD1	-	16	CASSEGTGTGNEKLFF	TGTGCCAGCAGTGAAGGTACGGGGACAGGGAATGAAAAACTGTTTTTT
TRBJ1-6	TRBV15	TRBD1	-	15	CATSPRQGMNSPLHF	TGTGCCACCAGCCCCCGACAGGGGATGAATTCACCCCTCCACTTT
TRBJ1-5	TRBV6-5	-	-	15	CASFRDGEGNQPQHF	TGTGCCAGCTTCCGGGACGGAGAGGGCAATCAGCCCCAGCATTTT
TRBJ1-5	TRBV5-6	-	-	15	CASSLAQGFDQPQHF	TGTGCCAGCAGCTTGGCACAGGGATTTGATCAGCCCCAGCATTTT
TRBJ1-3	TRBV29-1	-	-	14	CSVNTDVSGNTIYF	TGCAGCGTTAACACGGATGTCTCTGGAAACACCATATATTTT
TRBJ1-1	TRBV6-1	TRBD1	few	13	CASSELRGQRAFF	TGTGCCAGCAGTGAACTAAGGGGGCAACGAGCTTTCTTT
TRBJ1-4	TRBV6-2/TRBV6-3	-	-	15	CASSPGGTTNEKLFF	TGTGCCAGCAGTCCCGGAGGTACAACTAATGAAAAACTGTTTTTT
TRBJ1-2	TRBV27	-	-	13	CASSLSRNYGYTF	TGTGCCAGCAGTTTATCCCGGAACTATGGCTACACCTTC
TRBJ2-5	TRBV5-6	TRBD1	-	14	CASSFDRGPGTQYF	TGTGCCAGCAGCTTCGACAGGGGTCCCGGGACCCAGTACTTC
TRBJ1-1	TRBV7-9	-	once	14	CASSLEGRGPKAFF	TGTGCCAGCAGCTTAGAAGGGAGGGGACCTAAAGCTTTCTTT
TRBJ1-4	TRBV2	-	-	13	CASKNFPEEKLFF	TGTGCCAGCAAAAACTTTCCGGAGGAAAAACTGTTTTTT